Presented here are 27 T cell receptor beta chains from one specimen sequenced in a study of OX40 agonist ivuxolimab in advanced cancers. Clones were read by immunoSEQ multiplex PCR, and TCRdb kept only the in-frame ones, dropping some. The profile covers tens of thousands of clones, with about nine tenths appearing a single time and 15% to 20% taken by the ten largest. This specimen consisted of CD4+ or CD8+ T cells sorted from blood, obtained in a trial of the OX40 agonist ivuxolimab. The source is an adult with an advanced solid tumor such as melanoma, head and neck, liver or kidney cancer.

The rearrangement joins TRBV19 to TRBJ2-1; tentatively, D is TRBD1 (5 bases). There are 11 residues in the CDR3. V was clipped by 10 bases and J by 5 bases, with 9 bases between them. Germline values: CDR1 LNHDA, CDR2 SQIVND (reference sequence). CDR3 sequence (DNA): TGTGCCACGACAGTTGACAATGAGCAGTTCTTC. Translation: CATTVDNEQFF.

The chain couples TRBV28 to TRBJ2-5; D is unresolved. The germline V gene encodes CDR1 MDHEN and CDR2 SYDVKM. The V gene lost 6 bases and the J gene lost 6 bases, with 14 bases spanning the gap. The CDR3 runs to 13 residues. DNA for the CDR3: TGTGCCAGCAGGCGCGGATCCGCCCAGACCCAGTACTTC. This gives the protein CASRRGSAQTQYF. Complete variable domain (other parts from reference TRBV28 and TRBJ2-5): DVKVTQSSRYLVKRTGEKVFLECVQDMDHENMFWYRQDPGLGLRLIYFSYDVKMKEKGDIPEGYSVSREKKERFSLILESASTNQTSMYLCASRRGSAQTQYFGPGTRLLVL.

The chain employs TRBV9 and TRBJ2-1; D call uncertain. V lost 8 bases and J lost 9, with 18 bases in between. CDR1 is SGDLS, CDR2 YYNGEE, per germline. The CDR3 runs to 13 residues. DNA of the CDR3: TGTGCCAGTGAATGGCAGGAAAGAGGTGAGCAGTTCTTC. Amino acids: CASEWQERGEQFF.

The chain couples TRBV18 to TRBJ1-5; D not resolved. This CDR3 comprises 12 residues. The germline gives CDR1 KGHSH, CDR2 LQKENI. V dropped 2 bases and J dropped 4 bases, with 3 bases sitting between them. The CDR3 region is CASSPGNQPQHF. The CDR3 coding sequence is TGTGCCAGCTCACCAGGAAATCAGCCCCAGCATTTT.

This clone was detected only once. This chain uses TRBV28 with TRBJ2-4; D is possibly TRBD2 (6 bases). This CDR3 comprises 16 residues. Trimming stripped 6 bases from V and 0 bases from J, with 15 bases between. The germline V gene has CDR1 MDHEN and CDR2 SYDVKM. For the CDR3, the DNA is TGTGCCAGCAGCCTGCCGGGGGATCTAGCCAAAAACATTCAGTACTTC. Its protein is CASSLPGDLAKNIQYF.

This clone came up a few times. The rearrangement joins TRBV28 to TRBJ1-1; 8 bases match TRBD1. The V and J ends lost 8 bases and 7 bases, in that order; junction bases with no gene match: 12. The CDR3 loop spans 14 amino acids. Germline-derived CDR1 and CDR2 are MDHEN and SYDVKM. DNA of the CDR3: TGTGCCAGCTCACCCCCGGGACAGGTTCTTGAAGCTTTCTTT. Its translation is CASSPPGQVLEAFF.

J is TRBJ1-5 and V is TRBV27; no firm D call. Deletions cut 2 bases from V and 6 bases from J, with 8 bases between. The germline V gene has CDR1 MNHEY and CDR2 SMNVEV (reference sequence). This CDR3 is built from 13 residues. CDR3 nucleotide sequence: TGTGCCAGCAGTTTAGCGGCCCCTCAGCCCCAGCATTTT. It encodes CASSLAAPQPQHF.

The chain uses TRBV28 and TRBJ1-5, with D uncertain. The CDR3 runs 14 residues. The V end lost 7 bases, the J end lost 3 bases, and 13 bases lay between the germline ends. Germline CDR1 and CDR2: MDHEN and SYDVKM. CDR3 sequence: CASILRGFNQPQHF. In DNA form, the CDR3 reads TGTGCCAGCATTCTCCGCGGCTTCAATCAGCCCCAGCATTTT.

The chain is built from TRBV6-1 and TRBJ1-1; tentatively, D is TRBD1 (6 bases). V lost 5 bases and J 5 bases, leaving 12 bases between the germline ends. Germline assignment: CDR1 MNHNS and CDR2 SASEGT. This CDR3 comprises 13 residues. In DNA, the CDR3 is TGTGCCAGCAGTAGGACCCAGGGGACTGAAGCTTTCTTT. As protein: CASSRTQGTEAFF.

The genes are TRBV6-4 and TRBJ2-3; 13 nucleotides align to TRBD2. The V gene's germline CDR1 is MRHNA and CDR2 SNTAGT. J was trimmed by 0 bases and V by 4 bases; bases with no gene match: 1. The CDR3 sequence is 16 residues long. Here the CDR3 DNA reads TGTGCCAGCAGTGCGGGACTAGCGGGGAGCACAGATACGCAGTATTTT. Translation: CASSAGLAGSTDTQYF.

CDR3 in DNA: TGTGCCAGCAGCCCCCCCTATCCGGGAGGTGGATACACAGATACGCAGTATTTT. Its translation: CASSPPYPGGGYTDTQYF. This sequence joins TRBV13 and TRBJ2-3, with TRBD2 matching over 7 bases. Germline V gene sequence: CDR1 PRHDT, CDR2 FYEKMQ (reference sequence). The trim removed 5 bases at V and 2 bases at J, leaving 16 bases unmatched. The CDR3 is 18 residues long. Combining the CDR3 with reference TRBV13 and TRBJ2-3 gives the whole variable domain AAGVIQSPRHLIKEKRETATLKCYPIPRHDTVYWYQQGPGQDPQFLISFYEKMQSDKGSIPDRFSAQQFSDYHSELNMSSLELGDSALYFCASSPPYPGGGYTDTQYFGPGTRLTVL.

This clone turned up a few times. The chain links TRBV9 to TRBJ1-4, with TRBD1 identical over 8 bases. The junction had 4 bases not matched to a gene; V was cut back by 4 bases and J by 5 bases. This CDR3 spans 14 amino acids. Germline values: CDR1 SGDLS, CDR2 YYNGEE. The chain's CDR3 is CASSPQGENEKLFF. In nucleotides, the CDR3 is TGTGCCAGCAGCCCACAGGGGGAGAATGAAAAACTGTTTTTT.

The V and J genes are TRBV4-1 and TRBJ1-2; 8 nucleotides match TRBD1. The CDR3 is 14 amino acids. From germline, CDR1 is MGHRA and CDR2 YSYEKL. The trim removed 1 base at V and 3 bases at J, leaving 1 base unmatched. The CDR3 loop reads CASSQVTGDYGYTF. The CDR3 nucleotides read TGCGCCAGCAGCCAAGTGACAGGGGACTATGGCTACACCTTC.

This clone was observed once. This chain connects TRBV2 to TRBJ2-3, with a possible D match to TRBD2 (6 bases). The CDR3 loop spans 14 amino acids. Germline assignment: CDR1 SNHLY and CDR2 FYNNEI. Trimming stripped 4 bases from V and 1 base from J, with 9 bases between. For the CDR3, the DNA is TGTGCCAGCAGTGGGAAGCGGGGCACAGATACGCAGTATTTT. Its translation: CASSGKRGTDTQYF.

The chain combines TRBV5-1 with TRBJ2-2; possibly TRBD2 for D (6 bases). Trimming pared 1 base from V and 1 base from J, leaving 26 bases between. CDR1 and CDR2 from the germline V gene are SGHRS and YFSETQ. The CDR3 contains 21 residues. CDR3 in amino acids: CASSLSDWYGSGSMNTGELFF. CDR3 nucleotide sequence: TGCGCCAGCAGCTTGTCGGATTGGTACGGTAGCGGCAGCATGAACACCGGGGAGCTGTTTTTT.

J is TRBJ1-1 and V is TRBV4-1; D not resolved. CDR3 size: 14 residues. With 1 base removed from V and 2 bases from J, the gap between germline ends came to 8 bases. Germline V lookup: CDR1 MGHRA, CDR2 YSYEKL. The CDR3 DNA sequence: TGCGCCAGCAGCCAAGGCAATCCAAACACTGAAGCTTTCTTT. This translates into CASSQGNPNTEAFF.

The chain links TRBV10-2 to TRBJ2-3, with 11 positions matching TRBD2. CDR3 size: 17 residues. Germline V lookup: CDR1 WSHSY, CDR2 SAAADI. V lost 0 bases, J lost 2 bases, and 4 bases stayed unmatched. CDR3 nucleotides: TGCGCCAGCAGTGAGTCGAGTAGCGGGGGGGACACAGATACGCAGTATTTT. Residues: CASSESSSGGDTDTQYF.

The CDR3: CASSVDGTYEQYF. CDR3 nucleotides: TGTGCCAGCAGTGTGGATGGTACCTACGAGCAGTACTTC. This chain connects TRBV2 to TRBJ2-7; no definite D call. Trimming removed 4 bases at V and 2 bases at J, with 9 bases between. Germline V gene lookup returns CDR1 SNHLY and CDR2 FYNNEI. The CDR3 is made up of 13 amino acids. The full variable domain, its missing parts supplied by reference TRBV2 and TRBJ2-7, is EPEVTQTPSHQVTQMGQEVILRCVPISNHLYFYWYRQILGQKVEFLVSFYNNEISEKSEIFDDQFSVERPDGSNFTLKIRSTKLEDSAMYFCASSVDGTYEQYFGPGTRLTVT.

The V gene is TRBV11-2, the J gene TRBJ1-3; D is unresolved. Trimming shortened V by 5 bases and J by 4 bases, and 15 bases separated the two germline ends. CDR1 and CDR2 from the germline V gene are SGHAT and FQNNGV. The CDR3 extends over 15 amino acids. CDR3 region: CASSPLFQAGNTIYF. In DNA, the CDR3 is TGTGCCAGCAGCCCCCTATTCCAAGCCGGAAACACCATATATTTT.

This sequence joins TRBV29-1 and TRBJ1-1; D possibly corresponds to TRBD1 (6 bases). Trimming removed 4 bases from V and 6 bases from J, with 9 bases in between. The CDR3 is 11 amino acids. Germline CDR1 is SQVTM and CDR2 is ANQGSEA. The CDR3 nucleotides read TGCAGCGTTGGGACAGCCTCTGAAGCTTTCTTT. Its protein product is CSVGTASEAFF.

The chain's CDR3 is CASSKEVRQVKSLSQAGNTIYF. The CDR3 nucleotides are TGTGCCAGCAGCAAAGAGGTCCGCCAGGTAAAATCCCTAAGTCAAGCTGGAAACACCATATATTTT. The chain recombines TRBV21-1 with TRBJ1-3; the table calls TRBD1, which could not be checked here. TRBV21-1 is given as a pseudogene. The CDR3 is 22 amino acids.

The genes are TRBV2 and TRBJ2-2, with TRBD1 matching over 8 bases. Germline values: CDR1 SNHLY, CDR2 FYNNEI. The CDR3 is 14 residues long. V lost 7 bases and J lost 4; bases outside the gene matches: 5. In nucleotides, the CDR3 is TGTGCCAGCATATGGACAGGGAGCACCGGGGAGCTGTTTTTT. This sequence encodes CASIWTGSTGELFF.

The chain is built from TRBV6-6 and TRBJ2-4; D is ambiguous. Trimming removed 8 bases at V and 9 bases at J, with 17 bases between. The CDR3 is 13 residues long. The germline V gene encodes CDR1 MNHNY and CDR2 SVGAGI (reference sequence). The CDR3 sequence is CASGERVESIQYF. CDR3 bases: TGTGCCAGCGGCGAAAGGGTGGAAAGCATTCAGTACTTC.

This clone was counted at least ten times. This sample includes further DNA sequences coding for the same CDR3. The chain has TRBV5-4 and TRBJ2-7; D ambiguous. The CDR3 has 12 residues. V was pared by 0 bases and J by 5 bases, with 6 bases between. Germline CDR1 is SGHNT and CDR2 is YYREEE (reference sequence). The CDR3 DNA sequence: TGTGCCAGCAGCTTGGGCAGCAACGAGCAGTACTTC. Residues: CASSLGSNEQYF. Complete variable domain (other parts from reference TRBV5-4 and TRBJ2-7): ETGVTQSPTHLIKTRGQQVTLRCSSQSGHNTVSWYQQALGQGPQFIFQYYREEENGRGNFPPRFSGLQFPNYSSELNVNALELDDSALYLCASSLGSNEQYFGPGTRLTVT.

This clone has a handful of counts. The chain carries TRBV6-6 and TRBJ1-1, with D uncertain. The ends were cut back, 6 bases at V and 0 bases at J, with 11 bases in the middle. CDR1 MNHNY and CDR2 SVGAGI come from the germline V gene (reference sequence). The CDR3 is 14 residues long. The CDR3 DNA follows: TGTGCCAGCAGCTCGACCCGGGTGAACACTGAAGCTTTCTTT. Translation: CASSSTRVNTEAFF.

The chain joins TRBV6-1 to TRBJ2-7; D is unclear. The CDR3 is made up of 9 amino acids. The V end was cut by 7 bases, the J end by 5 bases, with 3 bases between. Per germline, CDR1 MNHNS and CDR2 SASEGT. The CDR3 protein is CASNDEQYF. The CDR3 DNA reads TGTGCCAGCAACGACGAGCAGTACTTC.

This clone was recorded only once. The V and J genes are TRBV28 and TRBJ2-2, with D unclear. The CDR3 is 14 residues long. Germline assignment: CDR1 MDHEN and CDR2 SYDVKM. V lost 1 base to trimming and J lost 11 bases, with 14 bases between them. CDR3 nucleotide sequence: TGTGCCAGCAGTTTATCGGTACTACAAAGCGAGCTGTTTTTT. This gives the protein CASSLSVLQSELFF.